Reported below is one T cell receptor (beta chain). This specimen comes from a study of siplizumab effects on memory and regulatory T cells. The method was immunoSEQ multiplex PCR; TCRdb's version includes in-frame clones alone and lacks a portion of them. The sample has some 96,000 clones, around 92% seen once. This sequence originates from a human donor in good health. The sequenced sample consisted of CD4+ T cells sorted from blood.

The CDR3 DNA sequence: TGTGCCAGCAGCCCAAGGGACCCGAGAGGTTCACCCCTCCACTTT. It encodes CASSPRDPRGSPLHF. The V call is TRBV14, the J call TRBJ1-6; tentative D call: TRBD1 (5 bases). Germline lookup yields CDR1 SGHDN and CDR2 FVKESK. The V gene lost 4 bases and the J gene lost 9 bases, with 16 bases spanning the gap. The CDR3 contains 15 residues.